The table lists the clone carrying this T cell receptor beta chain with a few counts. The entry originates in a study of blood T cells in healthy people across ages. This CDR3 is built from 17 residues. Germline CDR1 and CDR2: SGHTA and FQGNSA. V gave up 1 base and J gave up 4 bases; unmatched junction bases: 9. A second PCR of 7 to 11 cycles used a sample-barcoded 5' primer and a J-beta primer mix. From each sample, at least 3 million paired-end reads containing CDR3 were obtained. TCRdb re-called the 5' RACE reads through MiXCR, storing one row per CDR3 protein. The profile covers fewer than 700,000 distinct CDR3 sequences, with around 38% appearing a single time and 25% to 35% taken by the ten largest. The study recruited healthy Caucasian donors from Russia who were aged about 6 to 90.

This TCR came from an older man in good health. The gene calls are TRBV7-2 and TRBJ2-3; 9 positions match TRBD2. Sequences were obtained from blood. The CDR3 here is CASSLGGGGARADTQYF. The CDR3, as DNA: TGTGCCAGCAGCTTAGGTGGCGGGGGGGCTCGGGCAGATACGCAGTATTTT.